The T cell receptor (beta chain) under discussion was sequenced for a study of shared clonotypes between healthy human individuals. Here immunoSEQ multiplex PCR was the method, and the copy in TCRdb shows in-frame clones only, minus some. The table records a few million clones, about 93% of them present only once. J was trimmed by 2 bases and V by 6 bases; bases with no gene match: 2. This CDR3 is 13 amino acids long. Germline V gene data show CDR1 as MNHEY and CDR2 as SMNVEV (reference sequence). Only CD45RO-negative cells positively selected for CCR7 counted as naive CD8 cells, so terminally differentiated effector memory CD45RA+ cells were excluded.

The TCR was taken from a man aged 18 to 29 in good health. Some clones in this sample may be carry-over from other donors' samples. Material for sequencing was naive CD8+ T cells from PBMCs. The rearrangement joins TRBV27 to TRBJ2-5, with 8 bases matching TRBD1. The DNA for the CDR3 is TGTGCCAGCAGGTGGACAGGGCAAGAGACCCAGTACTTC. Translating it yields CASRWTGQETQYF.